One sample yielded the 25 T cell receptor beta chains listed below, sequenced in a study of control samples from healthy donors and cancer patients. Clones were read by immunoSEQ multiplex PCR, and TCRdb kept only the in-frame ones, dropping some. This table has under 95,000 clones, just over 90% appearing once. What was sequenced was blood. These receptors all come from a woman in her twenties or thirties in good health.

V gene TRBV7-9 combines with J gene TRBJ1-1; D gene ambiguous. The CDR3 spans 14 residues. Between the trimmed V and J ends, which lost 1 base and 2 bases, there was a span of 8 bases. The germline V gene encodes CDR1 SEHNR and CDR2 FQNEAQ (reference sequence). CDR3 loop: CASSLGASNTEAFF. The CDR3 DNA is TGTGCCAGCAGCTTAGGGGCCAGTAACACTGAAGCTTTCTTT.

The chain uses TRBV7-2 and TRBJ1-5; no clear D. The V and J ends lost 8 bases and 2 bases respectively, with 19 bases between them. Germline values: CDR1 SGHTA, CDR2 FQGNSA. The CDR3 is 16 amino acids. This chain's CDR3 is CASSPPGNMGNQPQHF. CDR3 DNA: TGTGCCAGCTCACCCCCGGGAAACATGGGCAATCAGCCCCAGCATTTT.

This chain connects TRBV13 to TRBJ1-5, with D uncertain. The CDR3 runs to 14 residues. CDR1 is PRHDT and CDR2 is FYEKMQ in the germline V gene (reference sequence). V lost 3 bases and J lost 0, with 6 bases in between. The CDR3 loop is CASSLKGSNQPQHF. CDR3 coding DNA: TGTGCCAGCAGCTTGAAAGGTAGCAATCAGCCCCAGCATTTT. The variable domain in full, with the rest retrieved from reference TRBV13 and TRBJ1-5, is AAGVIQSPRHLIKEKRETATLKCYPIPRHDTVYWYQQGPGQDPQFLISFYEKMQSDKGSIPDRFSAQQFSDYHSELNMSSLELGDSALYFCASSLKGSNQPQHFGDGTRLSIL.

Regarding this clone: Other DNA sequences of this sample code for an identical CDR3. The chain couples TRBV6-5 to TRBJ2-7; TRBD2 might be the D (5 bases). CDR3 length: 13 amino acids. Between the trimmed V and J ends, which lost 2 bases and 1 base, there was a span of 6 bases. Germline V gene sequence: CDR1 MNHEY, CDR2 SVGAGI. CDR3 residues: CASSYRGSYEQYF. The CDR3 bases are TGTGCCAGCAGTTACCGGGGTTCCTACGAGCAGTACTTC.

The V and J genes are TRBV7-2 and TRBJ2-7, with D perhaps TRBD2 (6 bases). The CDR3 extends over 17 amino acids. Trimming took off 0 bases at V and 3 bases at J, with 18 bases between the two ends. Per germline, CDR1 SGHTA and CDR2 FQGNSA. The CDR3 DNA reads TGTGCCAGCAGCTTAGCACCGCTGAGCGGGTCCGACTACGAGCAGTACTTC. Protein: CASSLAPLSGSDYEQYF.

The chain joins TRBV19 to TRBJ1-4, with D possibly being TRBD1 (6 bases). V lost 3 bases to trimming and J lost 7 bases, with 15 bases between them. Germline V gene lookup returns CDR1 LNHDA and CDR2 SQIVND (reference sequence). The CDR3 spans 15 residues. CDR3 in DNA: TGTGCCAGTAGTATGAGGCAGGGGCGGACTGAAAAACTGTTTTTT. Translating it yields CASSMRQGRTEKLFF. Drawing the rest from reference TRBV19 and TRBJ1-4, the complete variable domain is DGGITQSPKYLFRKEGQNVTLSCEQNLNHDAMYWYRQDPGQGLRLIYYSQIVNDFQKGDIAEGYSVSREKKESFPLTVTSAQKNPTAFYLCASSMRQGRTEKLFFGSGTQLSVL.

The rearrangement uses TRBV9 and TRBJ1-1; possible D gene TRBD1, 6 bases. In germline, CDR1 is SGDLS, CDR2 YYNGEE. V was pared by 0 bases and J by 4 bases, with 16 bases between. CDR3 length: 16 residues. The CDR3 bases are TGTGCCAGCAGCGTAGGTCAGGGGCCAAGCCTCACTGAAGCTTTCTTT. This translates into CASSVGQGPSLTEAFF.

The chain combines TRBV5-1 with TRBJ2-1, with 9 positions matching TRBD2. The V segment lost 2 bases and the J segment 5 bases; nucleotides outside the gene matches: 5. The length of the CDR3 is 15 residues. The germline V gene has CDR1 SGHRS and CDR2 YFSETQ. DNA for the CDR3: TGCGCCAGCAGCTTAGCGGGGGGTCAGAACAATGAGCAGTTCTTC. The encoded protein is CASSLAGGQNNEQFF.

The chain is built from TRBV4-1 and TRBJ1-6, with 9 nucleotides matching TRBD1. CDR1 and CDR2 (germline): MGHRA, YSYEKL. The CDR3 loop spans 18 amino acids. V shed 3 bases and J 0 bases; nucleotides not matched to a gene: 6. As DNA, the CDR3 is TGCGCCAGCAGCCAGTTGGACAGGGGAAGCTCCTATAATTCACCCCTCCACTTT. Translating it yields CASSQLDRGSSYNSPLHF.

This chain joins TRBV18 and TRBJ2-7; no reliable D call. V gave up 0 bases and J gave up 2 bases, with 11 bases separating them. This CDR3 comprises 15 residues. CDR1 and CDR2 (germline): KGHSH, LQKENI. CDR3 nucleotide sequence: TGTGCCAGCTCACCACCGATGACGCGAGCCTACGAGCAGTACTTC. This gives the protein CASSPPMTRAYEQYF.

This chain joins TRBV7-7 and TRBJ2-5; D possibly corresponds to TRBD2 (5 bases). The CDR3 consists of 12 residues. V was trimmed by 3 bases and J by 4 bases, leaving 6 bases between them. Germline V lookup: CDR1 SSHAT, CDR2 FNYEAQ (reference sequence). The CDR3 DNA sequence: TGTGCCAGCAGCTTGAGCGGAGAGACCCAGTACTTC. Translated, it gives CASSLSGETQYF.

The V call is TRBV19, the J call TRBJ1-6, with D possibly TRBD1 on 5 matching bases. Germline loops: CDR1 LNHDA, CDR2 SQIVND (reference sequence). Trimming pared 4 bases from V and 8 bases from J, leaving 21 bases between. This CDR3 is 17 amino acids long. The CDR3 reads CASSRGGGQVSYSPLHF. The CDR3 DNA sequence: TGTGCCAGTAGTAGGGGCGGAGGACAAGTATCTTATTCACCCCTCCACTTT.

The chain recombines TRBV3-1 (or the pseudogene TRBV3-2) with TRBJ2-7; possibly TRBD1 for D (5 bases). Looked up from germline, CDR1 is LGHDT and CDR2 is YNNKEL (reference sequence). The CDR3 covers 16 residues. V was shortened by 2 bases and J by 7 bases, with 21 bases between the two germline ends. The chain's CDR3 is CASSQPSDMVPPEQYF. CDR3 sequence (DNA): TGTGCCAGCAGCCAACCATCGGACATGGTCCCTCCTGAGCAGTACTTC.

The chain joins TRBV19 to TRBJ2-6; weak D call: TRBD2 (6 bases). CDR3 length: 15 residues. The V gene lost 7 bases and the J gene lost 0 bases, with 10 bases spanning the gap. Per the germline V gene, CDR1 is LNHDA and CDR2 is SQIVND (reference sequence). CDR3 residues: CASKEGSSGANVLTF. The CDR3, as DNA: TGTGCCAGTAAGGAGGGTAGCTCTGGGGCCAACGTCCTGACTTTC.

The chain uses TRBV19 and TRBJ2-1, with 16 bases fitting TRBD2. CDR1 and CDR2 from the germline V gene are LNHDA and SQIVND (reference sequence). Trimming cost V 3 bases and J 7 bases; bases outside gene matches: 6. The CDR3 contains 17 residues. CDR3 in amino acids: CASSIGTSGRAGNEQFF. The CDR3 nucleotides read TGTGCCAGTAGTATCGGGACTAGCGGGAGGGCCGGTAATGAGCAGTTCTTC.

This clone is a singleton in its sample. The chain has TRBV10-3 and TRBJ1-5; D remains ambiguous. The CDR3 extends over 15 amino acids. CDR1 ENHRY and CDR2 SYGVKD come from the germline V gene. Trimming cost V 10 bases and J 0 bases, with 16 bases left between them. DNA of the CDR3: TGTGCCACCAGACGGGATACCTATAGCAATCAGCCCCAGCATTTT. As protein: CATRRDTYSNQPQHF.

The chain recombines TRBV3-1 (or the pseudogene TRBV3-2) with TRBJ1-4; D is possibly TRBD1 (6 bases). CDR1 is LGHDT and CDR2 is YNNKEL in the germline V gene (reference sequence). The V end lost 7 bases, the J end lost 8 bases, and 14 bases lay between the germline ends. The CDR3 sequence is 13 residues long. The CDR3 DNA follows: TGTGCCAGCAAGAGGGGGGCAGGGGAAAAACTGTTTTTT. It encodes CASKRGAGEKLFF.

The rearrangement links TRBV30 to TRBJ1-2; no clear D. The germline CDR1 and CDR2 sequences are GTSNPN and SVGIG (reference sequence). Trimming shortened V by 2 bases and J by 4 bases, and 14 bases separated the two germline ends. This CDR3 is built from 14 residues. The CDR3 spells CAWSPNHPPYGYTF. The CDR3 DNA follows: TGTGCCTGGAGTCCCAACCACCCGCCCTATGGCTACACCTTC.

V usage is TRBV3-1 (or the pseudogene TRBV3-2) and J usage is TRBJ1-1; D not resolved. V shed 0 bases and J shed 7 bases, with 9 bases lying between them. The CDR3 runs to 13 residues. CDR1 is LGHDT and CDR2 is YNNKEL in the germline V gene (reference sequence). This CDR3 reads CASSQDYRSEAFF. CDR3 DNA: TGTGCCAGCAGCCAAGATTACAGAAGTGAAGCTTTCTTT.

This chain links TRBV19 with TRBJ1-2, with 7 positions matching TRBD1. In germline, CDR1 is LNHDA, CDR2 SQIVND (reference sequence). This CDR3 region has 15 residues. V was clipped by 3 bases and J by 1 base; unmatched bases: 5. CDR3 nucleotide sequence: TGTGCCAGTAGTATGGGACCAGGGGGTAACTATGGCTACACCTTC. Its protein product is CASSMGPGGNYGYTF.

The gene calls are TRBV7-9 and TRBJ1-4, with TRBD1 as a possible D gene (6 bases). Trimming cost V 2 bases and J 2 bases, with 9 bases left between them. The CDR3 runs 15 residues. The germline gives CDR1 SEHNR, CDR2 FQNEAQ (reference sequence). CDR3 region: CASSLRQATNEKLFF. Written as DNA, the CDR3 is TGTGCCAGCAGCTTAAGACAGGCGACTAATGAAAAACTGTTTTTT.

The chain joins TRBV6-1 to TRBJ2-1; D call uncertain. The CDR3 contains 15 residues. Trimming took 0 bases from V and 1 from J, leaving 7 bases between them. Germline-derived CDR1 and CDR2 are MNHNS and SASEGT. CDR3 protein: CASSEATGSYNEQFF. CDR3 DNA: TGTGCCAGCAGTGAAGCCACCGGTTCCTACAATGAGCAGTTCTTC.

This clone was counted only a few times. The chain is built from TRBV6-6 and TRBJ1-6, with TRBD1 identical over 7 bases. This CDR3 comprises 16 residues. V gave up 0 bases and J gave up 7 bases; unmatched junction bases: 6. CDR1 is MNHNY and CDR2 is SVGAGI in the germline V gene (reference sequence). The CDR3: CASSYSQGIGNSPLHF. The CDR3 coding sequence is TGTGCCAGCAGTTACTCACAGGGGATTGGGAATTCACCCCTCCACTTT.

This chain links TRBV7-9 with TRBJ2-2; TRBD1 agrees at 8 bases. V lost 10 bases to trimming and J lost 1 base; unmatched junction nucleotides: 5. The CDR3 contains 14 residues. The germline gives CDR1 SEHNR, CDR2 FQNEAQ (reference sequence). CDR3 loop: CATTDRENTGELFF. Here the CDR3 DNA reads TGTGCCACCACGGACAGGGAGAACACCGGGGAGCTGTTTTTT.

V usage is TRBV11-2 and J usage is TRBJ1-4, with 8 bases aligning to TRBD1. The J segment lost 0 bases and the V segment lost 6 bases, leaving 12 bases of the junction unmatched. CDR1 is SGHAT, CDR2 FQNNGV, per germline. The CDR3 loop spans 18 amino acids. The CDR3 DNA reads as TGTGCCAGCAGTCATACTCCGCGGACAGGGCCAACTAATGAAAAACTGTTTTTT. Translated: CASSHTPRTGPTNEKLFF.